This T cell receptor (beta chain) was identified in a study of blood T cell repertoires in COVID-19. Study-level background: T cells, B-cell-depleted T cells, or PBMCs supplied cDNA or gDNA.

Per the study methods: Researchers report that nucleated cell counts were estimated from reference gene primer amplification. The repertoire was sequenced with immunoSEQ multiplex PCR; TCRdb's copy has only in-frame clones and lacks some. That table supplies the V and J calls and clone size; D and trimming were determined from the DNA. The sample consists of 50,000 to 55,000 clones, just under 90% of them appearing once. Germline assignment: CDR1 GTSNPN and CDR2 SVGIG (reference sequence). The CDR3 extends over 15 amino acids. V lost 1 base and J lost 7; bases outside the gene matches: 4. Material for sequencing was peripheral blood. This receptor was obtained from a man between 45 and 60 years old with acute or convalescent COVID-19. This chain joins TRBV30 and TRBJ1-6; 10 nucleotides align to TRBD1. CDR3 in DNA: TGTGCCTGGAGTGGGGGGACAGGGGTAAATTCACCCCTCCACTTT. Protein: CAWSGGTGVNSPLHF. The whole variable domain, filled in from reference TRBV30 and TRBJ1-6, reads SQTIHQWPATLVQPVGSPLSLECTVEGTSNPNLYWYRQAAGRGLQLLFYSVGIGQISSEVPQNLSASRPQDRQFILSSKKLLLSDSGFYLCAWSGGTGVNSPLHFGNGTRLTVT.